This TCR beta chain was sequenced in a study of T-cell memory formation after mild COVID-19. Broader study findings: Still unconfirmed is whether the second-wave clones peaking on day 37 recognized SARS-CoV-2.

This clonotype was found a few times. Its specificity is unknown. cDNA libraries for TCR alpha and TCR beta, carrying sample barcodes and UMIs, came from 5'RACE with constant-segment primers. One entry per CDR3 protein results from TCRdb running MiXCR on the 5' RACE reads. The sample carries more than 80,000 distinct CDR3 sequences, roughly 12% recorded once. The V gene end was trimmed by 0 bases and the J gene end by 0 bases; junction bases not matched to a gene: 16. Looked up from germline, CDR1 is DFQATT and CDR2 is SNEGSKA (reference sequence). The CDR3 runs 21 residues. The TCR originated in an adult woman who had mild COVID-19 (a few samples of this study predate the infection). Cell type and time point are not known. The sequenced sample consisted of PBMCs or a T cell subset sorted from them (not recorded which). The chain has TRBV20-1 and TRBJ2-4; 11 bases are shared with TRBD1. The CDR3 bases are TGCAGTGCTAGAGATTCAGTAGCCGGGGGACAGGGGGTTGGAGCCAAAAACATTCAGTACTTC. Its protein product is CSARDSVAGGQGVGAKNIQYF.